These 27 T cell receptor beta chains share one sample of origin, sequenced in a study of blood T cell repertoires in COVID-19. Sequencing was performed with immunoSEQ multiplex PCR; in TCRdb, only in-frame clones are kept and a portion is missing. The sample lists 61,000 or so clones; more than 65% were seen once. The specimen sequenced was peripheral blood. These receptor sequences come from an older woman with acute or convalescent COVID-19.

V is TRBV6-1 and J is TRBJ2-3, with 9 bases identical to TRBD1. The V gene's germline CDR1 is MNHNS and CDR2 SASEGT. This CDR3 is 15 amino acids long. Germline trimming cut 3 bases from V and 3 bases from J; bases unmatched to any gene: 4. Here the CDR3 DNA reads TGTGCCAGCAGTGACCGGGACAGGGAGACAGATACGCAGTATTTT. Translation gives CASSDRDRETDTQYF.

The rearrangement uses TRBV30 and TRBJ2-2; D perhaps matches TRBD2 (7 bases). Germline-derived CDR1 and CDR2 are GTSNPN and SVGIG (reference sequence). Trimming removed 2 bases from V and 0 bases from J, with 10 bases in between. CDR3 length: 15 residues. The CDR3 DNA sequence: TGTGCCTGGAGTCCGGGGGGCCCGAACACCGGGGAGCTGTTTTTT. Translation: CAWSPGGPNTGELFF.

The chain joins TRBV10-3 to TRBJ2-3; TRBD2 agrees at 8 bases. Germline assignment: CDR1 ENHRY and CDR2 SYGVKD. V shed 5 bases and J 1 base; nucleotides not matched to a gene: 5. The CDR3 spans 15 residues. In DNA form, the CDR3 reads TGTGCCATCAGTCCCTCAGCGGGGGGCACAGATACGCAGTATTTT. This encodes CAISPSAGGTDTQYF.

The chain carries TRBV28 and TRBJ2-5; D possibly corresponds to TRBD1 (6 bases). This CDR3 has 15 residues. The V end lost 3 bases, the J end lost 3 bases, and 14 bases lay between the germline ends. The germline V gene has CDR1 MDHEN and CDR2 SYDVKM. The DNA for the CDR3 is TGTGCCAGCAGTTTCCCTCCAGGGGTAAAAGAGACCCAGTACTTC. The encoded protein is CASSFPPGVKETQYF.

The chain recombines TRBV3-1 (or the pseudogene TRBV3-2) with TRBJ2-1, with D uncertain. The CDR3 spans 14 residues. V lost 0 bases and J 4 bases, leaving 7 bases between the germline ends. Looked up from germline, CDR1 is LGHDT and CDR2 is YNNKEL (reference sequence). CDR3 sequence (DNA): TGTGCCAGCAGCCAAGACACACAGTACAATGAGCAGTTCTTC. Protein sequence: CASSQDTQYNEQFF.

CDR3 sequence reads: CAWRRPDRASLGYTF. The CDR3 nucleotides read TGTGCCTGGAGACGACCGGACAGGGCTTCTTTGGGCTACACCTTC. The rearrangement joins TRBV30 to TRBJ1-2; TRBD1 matches at 8 bases. This CDR3 has 15 residues. Trimming at V came to 3 bases and at J to 8 bases, leaving 14 bases not matched to a gene. Per germline, CDR1 GTSNPN and CDR2 SVGIG (reference sequence).

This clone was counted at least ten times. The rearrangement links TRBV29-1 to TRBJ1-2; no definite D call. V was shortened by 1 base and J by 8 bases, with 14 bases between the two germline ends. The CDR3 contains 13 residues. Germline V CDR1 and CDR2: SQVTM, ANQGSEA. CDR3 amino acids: CSVEVGQTMGYTF. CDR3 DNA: TGCAGCGTTGAAGTTGGGCAGACTATGGGCTACACCTTC.

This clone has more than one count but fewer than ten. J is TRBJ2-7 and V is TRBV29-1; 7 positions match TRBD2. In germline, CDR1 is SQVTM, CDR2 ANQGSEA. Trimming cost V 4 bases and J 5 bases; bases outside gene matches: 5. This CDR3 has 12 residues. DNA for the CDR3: TGCAGCGTTGTGGGAGGGTTCCACGAGCAGTACTTC. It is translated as CSVVGGFHEQYF.

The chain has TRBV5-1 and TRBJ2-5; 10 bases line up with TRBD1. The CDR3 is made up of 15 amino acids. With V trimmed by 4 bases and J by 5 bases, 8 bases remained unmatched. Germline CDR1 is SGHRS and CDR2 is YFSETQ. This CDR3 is CASSGMGQGFETQYF. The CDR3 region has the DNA TGCGCCAGCAGCGGCATGGGACAGGGGTTCGAGACCCAGTACTTC.

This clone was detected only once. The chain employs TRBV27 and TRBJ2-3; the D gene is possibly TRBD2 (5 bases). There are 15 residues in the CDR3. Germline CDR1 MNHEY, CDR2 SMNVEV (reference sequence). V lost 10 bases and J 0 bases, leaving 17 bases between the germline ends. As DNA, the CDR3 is TGTGCCACAACCAGCTATCGGACTAGCACAGATACGCAGTATTTT. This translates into CATTSYRTSTDTQYF.

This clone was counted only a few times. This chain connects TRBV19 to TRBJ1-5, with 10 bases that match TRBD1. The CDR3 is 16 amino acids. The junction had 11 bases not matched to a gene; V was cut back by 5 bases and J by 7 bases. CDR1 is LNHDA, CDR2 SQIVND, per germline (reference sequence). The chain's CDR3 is CASSRQGAGMVQPQHF. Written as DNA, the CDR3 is TGTGCCAGTAGTCGACAGGGGGCGGGGATGGTCCAGCCCCAGCATTTT.

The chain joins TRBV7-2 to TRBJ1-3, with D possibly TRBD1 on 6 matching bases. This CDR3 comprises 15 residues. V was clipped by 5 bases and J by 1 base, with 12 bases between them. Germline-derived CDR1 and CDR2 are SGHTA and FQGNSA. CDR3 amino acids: CASSPHRASGNTIYF. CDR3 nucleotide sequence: TGTGCCAGCAGCCCACACAGGGCATCTGGAAACACCATATATTTT.

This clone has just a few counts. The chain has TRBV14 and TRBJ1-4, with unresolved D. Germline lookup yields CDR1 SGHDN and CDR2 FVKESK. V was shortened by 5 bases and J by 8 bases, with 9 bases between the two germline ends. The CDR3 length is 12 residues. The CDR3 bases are TGTGCCAGCAGCTCCCCGGGGGAAAAACTGTTTTTT. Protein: CASSSPGEKLFF.

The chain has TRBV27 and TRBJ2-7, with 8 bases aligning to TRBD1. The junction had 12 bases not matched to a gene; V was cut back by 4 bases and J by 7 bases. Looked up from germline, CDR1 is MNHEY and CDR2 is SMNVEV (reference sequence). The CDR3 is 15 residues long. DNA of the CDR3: TGTGCCAGCAGTTCGAGAATCCAGGGGGCGCGAGAGCAGTACTTC. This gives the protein CASSSRIQGAREQYF.

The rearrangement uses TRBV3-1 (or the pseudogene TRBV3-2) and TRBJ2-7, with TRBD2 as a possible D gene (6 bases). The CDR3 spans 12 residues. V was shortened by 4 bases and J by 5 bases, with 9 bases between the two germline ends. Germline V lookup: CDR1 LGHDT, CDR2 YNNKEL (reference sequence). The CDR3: CASSPRTNEQYF. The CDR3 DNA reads TGTGCCAGCAGCCCGAGGACTAACGAGCAGTACTTC.

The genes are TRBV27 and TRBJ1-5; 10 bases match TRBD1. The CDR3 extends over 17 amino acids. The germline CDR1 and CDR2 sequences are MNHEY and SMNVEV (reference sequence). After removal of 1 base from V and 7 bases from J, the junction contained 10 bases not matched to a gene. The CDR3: CASSLYWDRGVAQPQHF. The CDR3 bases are TGTGCCAGCAGTTTATATTGGGACAGGGGTGTAGCGCAGCCCCAGCATTTT.

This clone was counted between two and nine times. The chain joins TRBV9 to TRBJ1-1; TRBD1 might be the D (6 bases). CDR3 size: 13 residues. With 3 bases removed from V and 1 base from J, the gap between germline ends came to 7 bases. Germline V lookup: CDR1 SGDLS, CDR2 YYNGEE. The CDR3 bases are TGTGCCAGCAGCGGGACAGCGAACACTGAAGCTTTCTTT. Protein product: CASSGTANTEAFF.

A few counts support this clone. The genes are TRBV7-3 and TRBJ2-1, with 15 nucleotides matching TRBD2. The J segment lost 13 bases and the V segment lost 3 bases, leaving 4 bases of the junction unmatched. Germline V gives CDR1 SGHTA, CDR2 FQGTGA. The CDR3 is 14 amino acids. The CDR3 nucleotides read TGTGCCAGCAGCTTGGGACTAGCGGGGGGAGAACAGTTCTTC. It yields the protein CASSLGLAGGEQFF.

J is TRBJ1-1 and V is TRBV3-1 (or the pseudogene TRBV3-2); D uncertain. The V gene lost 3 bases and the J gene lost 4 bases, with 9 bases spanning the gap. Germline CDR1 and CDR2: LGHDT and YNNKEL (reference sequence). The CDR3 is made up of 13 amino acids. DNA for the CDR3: TGTGCCAGCAGCCAGAGGGATGCCACTGAAGCTTTCTTT. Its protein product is CASSQRDATEAFF.

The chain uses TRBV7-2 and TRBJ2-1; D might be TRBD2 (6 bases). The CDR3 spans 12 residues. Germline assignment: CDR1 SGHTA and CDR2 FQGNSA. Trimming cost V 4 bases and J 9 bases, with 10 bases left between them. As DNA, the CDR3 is TGTGCCAGCAGCTCGACGGGAGTTGAGCAGTTCTTC. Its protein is CASSSTGVEQFF.

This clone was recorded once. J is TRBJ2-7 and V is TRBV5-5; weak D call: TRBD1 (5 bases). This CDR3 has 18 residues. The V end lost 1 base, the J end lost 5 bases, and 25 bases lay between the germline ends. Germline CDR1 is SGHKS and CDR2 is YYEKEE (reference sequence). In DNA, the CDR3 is TGTGCCAGCAGCTTGTGGCTGATGGGGCCGCGATTTTCCAACGAGCAGTACTTC. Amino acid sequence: CASSLWLMGPRFSNEQYF.

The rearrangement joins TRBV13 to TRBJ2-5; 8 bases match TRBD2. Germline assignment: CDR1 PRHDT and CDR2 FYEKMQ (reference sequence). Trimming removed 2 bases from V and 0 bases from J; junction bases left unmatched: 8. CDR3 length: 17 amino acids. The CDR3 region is CASSLFGSGGDQETQYF. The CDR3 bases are TGTGCCAGCAGCTTATTTGGCAGCGGGGGAGACCAAGAGACCCAGTACTTC.

The CDR3: CSGMTGGTEKLFF. CDR3 in DNA: TGCAGCGGTATGACGGGGGGAACTGAAAAACTGTTTTTT. The gene calls are TRBV29-1 and TRBJ1-4; D may be TRBD1 (5 bases). Per the germline V gene, CDR1 is SQVTM and CDR2 is ANQGSEA. The CDR3 consists of 13 residues. Trimming shortened V by 7 bases and J by 7 bases, and 16 bases separated the two germline ends.

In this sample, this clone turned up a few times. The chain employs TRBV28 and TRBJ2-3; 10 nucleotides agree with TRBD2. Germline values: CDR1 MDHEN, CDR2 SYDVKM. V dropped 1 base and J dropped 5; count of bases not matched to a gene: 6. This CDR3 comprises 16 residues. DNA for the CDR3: TGTGCCAGCAGTTTATTTCTAGCGGGGGTAAAAGATACGCAGTATTTT. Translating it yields CASSLFLAGVKDTQYF.

The DNA for the CDR3 is TGTGCCAGCAGTCTAGCGTCGAACACCGGGGAGCTGTTTTTT. It is translated as CASSLASNTGELFF. This chain links TRBV6-5 with TRBJ2-2; a weak D match, TRBD2 (6 bases). Per germline, CDR1 MNHEY and CDR2 SVGAGI. The CDR3 runs 14 residues. Between the trimmed V and J ends, which lost 5 bases and 0 bases, there was a span of 7 bases.

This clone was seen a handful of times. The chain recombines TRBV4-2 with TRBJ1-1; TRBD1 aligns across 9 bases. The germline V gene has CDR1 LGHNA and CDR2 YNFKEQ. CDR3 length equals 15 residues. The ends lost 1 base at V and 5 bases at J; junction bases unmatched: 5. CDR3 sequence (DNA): TGTGCCAGCAGCCAAGGGACAGGGGAGGGGACTGAAGCTTTCTTT. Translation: CASSQGTGEGTEAFF.

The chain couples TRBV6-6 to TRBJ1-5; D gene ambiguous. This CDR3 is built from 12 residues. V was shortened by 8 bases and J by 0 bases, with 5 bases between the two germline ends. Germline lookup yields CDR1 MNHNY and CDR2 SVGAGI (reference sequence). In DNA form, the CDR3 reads TGTGCCAGCGCGGGTAGCAATCAGCCCCAGCATTTT. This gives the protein CASAGSNQPQHF.